Below are 4 T cell receptor beta chains sequenced from a single sample in a study of shared clonotypes between healthy human individuals. Using immunoSEQ multiplex PCR, the repertoire was profiled, and TCRdb retains in-frame clones only, with some absent. The data contain a few million clones, 90% to 97% of them singletons. The material sequenced was naive CD4+ T cells sorted from blood. The sample's subset: CD45RA+ positively selected. The receptors stem from a man between 18 and 29 years old in good health.

Turning to this clone: Within the sample, other DNA sequences also encode this same CDR3. The V call is TRBV5-1, the J call TRBJ2-5, with TRBD2 matching 8 bases. Germline loops: CDR1 SGHRS, CDR2 YFSETQ. This CDR3 region has 15 residues. V dropped 0 bases and J dropped 5; count of bases not matched to a gene: 6. The CDR3 sequence: CASSLASGLQETQYF. The CDR3 DNA sequence: TGCGCCAGCAGCTTGGCTAGCGGGCTCCAGGAGACCCAGTACTTC.

As regards this clone: The same CDR3 is also encoded by other DNA sequences in this sample. The chain recombines TRBV11-2 with TRBJ2-2; 8 bases are shared with TRBD1. This CDR3 contains 15 residues. Trimming at V came to 5 bases and at J to 0 bases, leaving 2 bases not matched to a gene. Germline CDR1 is SGHAT and CDR2 is FQNNGV. CDR3 DNA: TGTGCCAGCAGCAACAGGGGGACGAACACCGGGGAGCTGTTTTTT. Residues: CASSNRGTNTGELFF.

This chain's CDR3 is CAWTPGGFRNTEAFF. The CDR3, as DNA: TGTGCCTGGACACCCGGGGGCTTTCGGAACACTGAAGCTTTCTTT. This sequence joins TRBV30 and TRBJ1-1; perhaps TRBD1 as D (6 bases). The CDR3 is made up of 15 amino acids. Per germline, CDR1 GTSNPN and CDR2 SVGIG (reference sequence). The V gene lost 4 bases and the J gene lost 1 base, with 16 bases spanning the gap.

V and J are TRBV9 and TRBJ2-1, with D maybe TRBD1 (8 bases). CDR1 is SGDLS, CDR2 YYNGEE, per germline. This CDR3 is 21 amino acids long. Trimming took off 3 bases at V and 0 bases at J, with 28 bases between the two ends. In nucleotides, the CDR3 is TGTGCCAGCAGCGCAATCGGAGGACAGGGAGCGCCGGGGGGCTCCTACAATGAGCAGTTCTTC. Its protein is CASSAIGGQGAPGGSYNEQFF.